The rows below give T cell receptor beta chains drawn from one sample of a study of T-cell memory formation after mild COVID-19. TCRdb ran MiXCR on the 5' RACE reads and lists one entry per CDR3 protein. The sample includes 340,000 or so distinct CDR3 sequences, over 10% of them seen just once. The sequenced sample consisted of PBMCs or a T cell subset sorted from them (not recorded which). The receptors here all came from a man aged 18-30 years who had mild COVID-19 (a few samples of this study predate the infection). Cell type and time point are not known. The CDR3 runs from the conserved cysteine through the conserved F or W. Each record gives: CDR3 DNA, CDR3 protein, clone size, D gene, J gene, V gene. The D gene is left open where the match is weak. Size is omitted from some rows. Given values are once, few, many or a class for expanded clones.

TGTGCCAGCAGTGCGTTGGGGGCCGGCAATCAGCCCCAGCATTTT	CASSALGAGNQPQHF	NA	NA	TRBJ1-5	TRBV6-2/TRBV6-3
TGCGCCAGCAGGACAGCGCAAGAGACCCAGTACTTC	CASRTAQETQYF	NA	NA	TRBJ2-5	TRBV5-1
TGTGCCAGTGGGGGTCCGGGGTGGGAGACCCAGTACTTC	CASGGPGWETQYF	NA	NA	TRBJ2-5	TRBV12-3/TRBV12-4
TGTGCCAGCAGCTTGGTTAGGCAGGGGGCGCGCGGGGAGCTGTTTTTT	CASSLVRQGARGELFF	few	TRBD1	TRBJ2-2	TRBV5-4
TGTGCCAGCAGCCCGACACGAGGAAACTATGGCTACACCTTC	CASSPTRGNYGYTF	few	NA	TRBJ1-2	TRBV7-2
TGTGCCAGCAGATCAACAGGGCTAGCCAAAAACATTCAGTACTTC	CASRSTGLAKNIQYF	few	NA	TRBJ2-4	TRBV7-2
TGTGCCAGCAGCCTACAGCCGGGGTTCCAAGAGAACCAGTACTTC	CASSLQPGFQENQYF	NA	NA	TRBJ2-5	TRBV7-3
TGCAGTGCTAGCCTCAGACAGGGACTTTACCAAGAGACCCAGTACTTC	CSASLRQGLYQETQYF	few	NA	TRBJ2-5	TRBV20-1
TGTGCCAGCAGCCGGGGGGGGCGCGAGCAGTACTTC	CASSRGGREQYF	NA	NA	TRBJ2-7	TRBV3-1
TGTGCCAGCAGCTTAGATGGGGGGGATCTCTACGAGCAGTACTTC	CASSLDGGDLYEQYF	NA	TRBD2	TRBJ2-7	TRBV7-9
TGTGCCAGCAGTGAAGCGCCTTCGCGGGGGCCCCCCTACGAGCAGTACTTC	CASSEAPSRGPPYEQYF	few	NA	TRBJ2-7	TRBV2
TGTGCCAGCAGCTTAGATGGAGCAGGGGCCGAGCAGTACTTC	CASSLDGAGAEQYF	few	NA	TRBJ2-7	TRBV11-2
TGTGCCAGCAGCTTTTATAACACAGATACGCAGTATTTT	CASSFYNTDTQYF	NA	NA	TRBJ2-3	TRBV7-2
TGTGCCAGTTTCCAAGGGGAAGAGACCCAGTACTTC	CASFQGEETQYF	few	NA	TRBJ2-5	TRBV7-6
TGTGCCAGCAGCTTGAACAGGGGGCAGGGGGGCTACACCTTC	CASSLNRGQGGYTF	NA	TRBD1	TRBJ1-2	TRBV5-4
TGTGCCAGCAGCCGCTGGAGACTAGCGGGGGCTCAAGAGACCCAGTACTTC	CASSRWRLAGAQETQYF	NA	TRBD2	TRBJ2-5	TRBV7-2
TGTGCCAGCAGCTTGACCGGCCTAGACTACACCTTC	CASSLTGLDYTF	few	NA	TRBJ1-2	TRBV5-6
TGTGCCAGCAGCTCAGGGGATTCTGGGGCCAACGTCCTGACTTTC	CASSSGDSGANVLTF	NA	NA	TRBJ2-6	TRBV4-2
TGTGCCAGCAGTCCTTTAGATAACACTGAAGCTTTCTTT	CASSPLDNTEAFF	few	NA	TRBJ1-1	TRBV25-1
TGCGCCAGCAGCAGCCCCCGGGACAGGATCACAGATACGCAGTATTTT	CASSSPRDRITDTQYF	NA	TRBD1	TRBJ2-3	TRBV5-1
TGTGCCAGCAGCCCGGGTGTCGCCAATGAGCAGTTCTTC	CASSPGVANEQFF	NA	NA	TRBJ2-1	TRBV6-4
TGTGCCAGCAGCGCGGGGGAGGTTTGGGGCTACACCTTC	CASSAGEVWGYTF	NA	NA	TRBJ1-2	TRBV7-9
TGTGCCAGCAGCCCGCGACGAGGACTATACTATAATGAAAAACTGTTTTTT	CASSPRRGLYYNEKLFF	few	NA	TRBJ1-4	TRBV7-2
TGCGCCAGCAGCCCAACTGAGGTGAACACCGGGGAGCTGTTTTTT	CASSPTEVNTGELFF	NA	NA	TRBJ2-2	TRBV4-1
TGTGCCAGCAGACAGGAATACAATCAGCCCCAGCATTTT	CASRQEYNQPQHF	many	NA	TRBJ1-5	TRBV2
TGTGCCAGCAGTTACGACAGGACGCGCCTTGACGGGGAGCTGTTTTTT	CASSYDRTRLDGELFF	few	NA	TRBJ2-2	TRBV6-5
TGTGCCAGCCGGACTAGCGGGAGGGGCGAGACCCAGTACTTC	CASRTSGRGETQYF	NA	TRBD2	TRBJ2-5	TRBV12-3/TRBV12-4
TGCGCCAGCAGCGAGGGGGGAGCGGATACGCAGTATTTT	CASSEGGADTQYF	few	NA	TRBJ2-3	TRBV5-1
TGTGCCAGCAGCTTGGGTAAGGGACAGGGAAACACTGAAGCTTTCTTT	CASSLGKGQGNTEAFF	NA	TRBD1	TRBJ1-1	TRBV5-4
TGTGCCAGCAGGCTTAGCGGGGCAGATACGCAGTATTTT	CASRLSGADTQYF	NA	TRBD2	TRBJ2-3	TRBV12-3/TRBV12-4
TGCGCCAGCAGCCATGGGACAGGGGGCAATAATCAGCCCCAGCATTTT	CASSHGTGGNNQPQHF	few	TRBD1	TRBJ1-5	TRBV4-1
TGTGCCAGCAGTTTAGGTAGATCCTATGGCTACACCTTC	CASSLGRSYGYTF	few	NA	TRBJ1-2	TRBV12-3/TRBV12-4
TGTGCCAGCAGCTTTAGCGGGACCCTCGGCGAGCAGTACTTC	CASSFSGTLGEQYF	NA	TRBD2	TRBJ2-7	TRBV7-2
TGCGCCAGCAGCTTGTTTCCGGACGGGTACAATGAGCAGTTCTTC	CASSLFPDGYNEQFF	NA	NA	TRBJ2-1	TRBV5-1
TGCAGTGCTAATCCCGGAGATGGCTACACCTTC	CSANPGDGYTF	few	NA	TRBJ1-2	TRBV20-1
TGCGCCAGCAGCTTAGAATCAGTGAACTATGGCTACACCTTC	CASSLESVNYGYTF	few	NA	TRBJ1-2	TRBV5-1
TGTGCCAGCAGCTCACTTCTGGGACAGGGTCCCTACGAGCAGTACTTC	CASSSLLGQGPYEQYF	few	TRBD1	TRBJ2-7	TRBV7-8
TGTGCCAGCAGTTACTCGGGACAGACATATGAAAAACTGTTTTTT	CASSYSGQTYEKLFF	NA	TRBD1	TRBJ1-4	TRBV6-5
TGTGCCAGCAGCTCGGGGGTGAACACCGGGGAGCTGTTTTTT	CASSSGVNTGELFF	NA	NA	TRBJ2-2	TRBV27
TGTGCCAGCAGCAAAGCAAAGAGCGCGGGGGGCACAGATACGCAGTATTTT	CASSKAKSAGGTDTQYF	NA	NA	TRBJ2-3	TRBV21-1
TGTGCCAACCAAGACTCGAACACCGGGGAGCTGTTTTTT	CANQDSNTGELFF	many	NA	TRBJ2-2	TRBV12-3/TRBV12-4
TGCAGTGCTAGTAACAGGGGCGCGGCAAAACTGTTTTTT	CSASNRGAAKLFF	NA	TRBD1	TRBJ1-4	TRBV20-1
TGCGCCAGCAGCCAAGCCCCGGGACAGTCTTTCTACGAGCAGTACTTC	CASSQAPGQSFYEQYF	many	TRBD1	TRBJ2-7	TRBV4-1
TGTGCCAGCAGTTTCCACGGACAGGTACAGACTGAAGCTTTCTTT	CASSFHGQVQTEAFF	few	TRBD1	TRBJ1-1	TRBV12-3/TRBV12-4
TGCGCCAGCAGCTTGGAAGCTGGCATTCAGTACTTC	CASSLEAGIQYF	few	NA	TRBJ2-4	TRBV5-1
TGTGCCAGCAGCGTAGGGAGCGGGGGAGAGACCCAGTACTTC	CASSVGSGGETQYF	NA	TRBD2	TRBJ2-5	TRBV9
TGTGCCAGCAGCTTGTCAGACGCAGATACGCAGTATTTT	CASSLSDADTQYF	few	NA	TRBJ2-3	TRBV7-2
TGTGCCACCAGCAGGGAACTAGCGGGGGACGATACGCAGTATTTT	CATSRELAGDDTQYF	NA	TRBD2	TRBJ2-3	TRBV15
TGTGCCAGCAGCTTAGATTGGGGGGGATACGGGCCGTCGGACACTGAAGCTTTCTTT	CASSLDWGGYGPSDTEAFF	few	NA	TRBJ1-1	TRBV11-2
TGTGCCAGCAGTGTCCGGGACACCTACAATGAGCAGTTCTTC	CASSVRDTYNEQFF	NA	NA	TRBJ2-1	TRBV6-5